The source of this T cell receptor (beta chain) is a study of blood T cells in healthy people across ages (dated by TCRdb to 2014 to 2015). Regarding the study in general: In model experiments, template switching captured roughly one uniquely barcoded TCR beta cDNA molecule for every two T cells. Two additional independent replicas of 1 million unique cDNA reads from the same blood draw were analyzed for two donors (one aged 18 to 29 and one aged 80 or older). To avoid experimental bias, donors of different ages were randomly spread across the sequencing lanes. Donors were grouped into four age groups: young (average 16 years), middle-aged (around 39), aged (around 60) and long-lived (just over 80). Using deep sequencing normalized with unique cDNA molecular identifiers, the study measured how TCR beta repertoire diversity changes with age. Beyond this particular receptor, the publication reports: Compared with the aged group, the long-lived group had more naive CD4+ T cells, fewer expanded clones and increased TCR diversity, suggesting age selection. As age increased, observed TCR beta diversity per million T cells dropped in a roughly linear way, and a significant reduction was already evident by age roughly 40. Because donor CMV infection status was unknown, age-related changes in expanded clonotypes were potentially confounded. The percentage of naive T cells measured by flow cytometry correlated strongly with observed TCR beta diversity. Estimates of total diversity from one million sequenced T cells were regarded as lower bounds and underestimates. Conclusive comparison of naive and antigen-experienced compartments was prevented by the profiling of bulk unsorted PBMCs.

Ends trimmed: V by 4 bases, J by 1 base; bases unmatched to a gene: 6. CDR1 and CDR2, per the germline V gene, are LGHNA and YNFKEQ. Counted from cysteine to phenylalanine, this CDR3 has 17 amino acids. The CDR3 DNA has 51 bases and is translated from base 1. The donors were about 40 Caucasian individuals from Russia, aged roughly 6 to 100 years, who were systemically healthy. Roughly 11 milliliters of peripheral blood were drawn from each donor into EDTA-treated Vacutainer tubes. Ficoll-Paque density-gradient centrifugation was used to isolate PBMCs, with at least 7 million obtained per sample. Total RNA, at least 6 micrograms per sample, was extracted from PBMCs with Trizol reagent. For every donor, an aliquot of PBMCs went through flow cytometry to measure the percentages of naive CD45RAhigh/CD27high T cells. With regard to this clonotype: Its recognized antigen is unknown. The record has no base qualities; no much larger clone is one base away.

The library was obtained by 5' RACE. A second PCR of roughly 7 to 12 cycles was performed with a sample-barcoded 5' primer and a J-beta primer mix. A template-switch 5' adaptor carrying 12 random nucleotides introduced a unique molecular identifier onto each TCR beta cDNA molecule. At least 2.5 million CDR3-containing paired-end reads were obtained from each sample. The Mint cDNA synthesis kit, primed by a TRBC-specific oligonucleotide, was used to synthesize first-strand cDNA from all RNA. Following uracil-DNA glycosylase treatment, all cDNA underwent a first 18-cycle PCR with the universal primers M1SS and BC2_uni_R. In the authors' own workflow: Normalization of each sample was performed by random selection of 1 million high-quality reads, each carrying a distinct molecular identifier. Reads sharing molecular identifiers were discarded rather than binned into consensus sequences. MiTCR, run with a Q25 quality threshold and the strictest error-elimination algorithm, handled CDR3 identification, clonotype clustering and error correction. A nonparametric unseen species model with Euler transformation was used to estimate lower-bound total TCR beta diversity. The public reads were quality trimmed at Q25 with fastp and then assembled into clones with MiXCR by TCRdb, keeping productive beta chains. Records with the same CDR3 protein are collapsed into one entry carrying the most frequent genes and DNA. These V and J calls are TCRdb output, not the study's own analysis. In this sample the table shows fewer than 2 million distinct CDR3 sequences, around 40% of which occur a single time. The ten largest clones take up more than 20% of the sample.

The rearranged segments are TRBV4-2 and TRBJ2-6; 8 nucleotides in the junction match TRBD1. The sequencing input was blood. The TCR originated in a human donor in good health. The DNA is TGTGCCAGCAGCCCCACAGGGGGTAGGTCTGGGGCCAACGTCCTGACTTTC. It translates to CASSPTGGRSGANVLTF.